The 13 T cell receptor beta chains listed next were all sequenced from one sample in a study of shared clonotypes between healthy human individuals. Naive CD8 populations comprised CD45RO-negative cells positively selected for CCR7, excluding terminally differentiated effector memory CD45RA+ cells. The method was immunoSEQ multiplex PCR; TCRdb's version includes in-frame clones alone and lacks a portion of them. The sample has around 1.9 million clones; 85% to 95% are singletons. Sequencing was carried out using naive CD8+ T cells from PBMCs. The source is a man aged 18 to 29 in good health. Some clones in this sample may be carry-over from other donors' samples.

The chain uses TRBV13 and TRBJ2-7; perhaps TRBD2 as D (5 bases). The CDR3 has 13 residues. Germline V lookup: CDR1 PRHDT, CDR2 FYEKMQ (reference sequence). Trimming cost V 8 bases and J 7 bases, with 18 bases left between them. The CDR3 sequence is CASERAPQREQYF. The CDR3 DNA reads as TGTGCCAGCGAACGGGCTCCCCAGCGGGAGCAGTACTTC.

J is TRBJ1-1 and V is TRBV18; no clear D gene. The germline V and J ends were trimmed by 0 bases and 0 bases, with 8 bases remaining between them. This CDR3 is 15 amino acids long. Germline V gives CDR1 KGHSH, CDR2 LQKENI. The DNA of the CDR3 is TGTGCCAGCTCACCACCGGCCACTTTGAACACTGAAGCTTTCTTT. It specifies CASSPPATLNTEAFF.

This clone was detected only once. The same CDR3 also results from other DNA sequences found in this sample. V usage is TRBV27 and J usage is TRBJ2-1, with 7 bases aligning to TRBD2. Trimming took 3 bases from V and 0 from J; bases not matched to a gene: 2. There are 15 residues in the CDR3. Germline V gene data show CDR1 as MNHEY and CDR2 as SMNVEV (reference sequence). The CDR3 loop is CASSFSGSSYNEQFF. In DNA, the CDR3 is TGTGCCAGCAGTTTTAGCGGGTCCTCCTACAATGAGCAGTTCTTC.

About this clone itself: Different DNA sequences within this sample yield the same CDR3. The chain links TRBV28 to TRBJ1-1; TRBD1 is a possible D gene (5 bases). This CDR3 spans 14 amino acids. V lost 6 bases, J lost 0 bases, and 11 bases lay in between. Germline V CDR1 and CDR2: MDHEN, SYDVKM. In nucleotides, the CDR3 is TGTGCCAGCAGCCTTAAGGGGATGAACACTGAAGCTTTCTTT. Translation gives CASSLKGMNTEAFF.

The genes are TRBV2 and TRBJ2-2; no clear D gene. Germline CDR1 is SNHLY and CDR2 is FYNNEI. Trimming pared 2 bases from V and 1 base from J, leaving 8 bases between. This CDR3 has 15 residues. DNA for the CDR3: TGTGCCAGCAGTGAACGCCAGGTGAACACCGGGGAGCTGTTTTTT. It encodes CASSERQVNTGELFF.

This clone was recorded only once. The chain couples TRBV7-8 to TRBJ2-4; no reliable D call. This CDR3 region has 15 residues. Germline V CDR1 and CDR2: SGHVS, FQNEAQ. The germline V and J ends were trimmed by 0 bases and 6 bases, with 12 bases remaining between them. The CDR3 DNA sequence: TGTGCCAGCAGCTTAGCGATAGGGAATGGAAACATTCAGTACTTC. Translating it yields CASSLAIGNGNIQYF.

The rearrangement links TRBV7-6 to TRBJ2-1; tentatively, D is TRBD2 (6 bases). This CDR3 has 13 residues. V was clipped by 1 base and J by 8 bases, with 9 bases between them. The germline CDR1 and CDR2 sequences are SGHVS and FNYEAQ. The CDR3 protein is CASSLGGVDEQFF. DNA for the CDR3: TGTGCCAGCAGCTTAGGCGGGGTTGATGAGCAGTTCTTC.

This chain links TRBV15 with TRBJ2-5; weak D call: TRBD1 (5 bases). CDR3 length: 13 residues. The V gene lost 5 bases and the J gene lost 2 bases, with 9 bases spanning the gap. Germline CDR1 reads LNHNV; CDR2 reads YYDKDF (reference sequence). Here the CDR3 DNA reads TGTGCCACCAGCTCGAACAGGCAAGAGACCCAGTACTTC. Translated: CATSSNRQETQYF.

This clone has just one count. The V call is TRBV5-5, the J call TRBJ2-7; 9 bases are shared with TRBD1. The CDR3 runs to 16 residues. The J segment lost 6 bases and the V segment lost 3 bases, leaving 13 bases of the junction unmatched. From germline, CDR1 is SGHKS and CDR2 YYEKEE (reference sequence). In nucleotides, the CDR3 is TGTGCCAGCAGCTCCACAGCACGACAGGGGGTTCTCGAGCAGTACTTC. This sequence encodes CASSSTARQGVLEQYF.

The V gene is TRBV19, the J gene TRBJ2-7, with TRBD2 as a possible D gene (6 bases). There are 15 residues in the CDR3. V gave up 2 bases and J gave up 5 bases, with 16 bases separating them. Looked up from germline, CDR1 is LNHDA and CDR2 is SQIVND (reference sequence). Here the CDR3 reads CASSIFSGVPHEQYF. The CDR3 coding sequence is TGTGCCAGTAGTATATTTTCGGGAGTTCCCCACGAGCAGTACTTC.

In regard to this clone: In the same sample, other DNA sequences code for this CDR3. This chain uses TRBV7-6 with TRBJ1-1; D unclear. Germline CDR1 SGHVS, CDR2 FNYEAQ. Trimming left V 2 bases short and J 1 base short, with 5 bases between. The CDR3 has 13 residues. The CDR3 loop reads CASSLYGNTEAFF. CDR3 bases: TGTGCCAGCAGCTTATACGGGAACACTGAAGCTTTCTTT.

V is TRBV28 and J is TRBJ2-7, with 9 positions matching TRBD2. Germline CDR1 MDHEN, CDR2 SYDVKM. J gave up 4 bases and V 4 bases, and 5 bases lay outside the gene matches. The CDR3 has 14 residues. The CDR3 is CASSSLGLAYEQYF. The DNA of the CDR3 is TGTGCCAGCAGTTCTCTTGGACTAGCGTACGAGCAGTACTTC.

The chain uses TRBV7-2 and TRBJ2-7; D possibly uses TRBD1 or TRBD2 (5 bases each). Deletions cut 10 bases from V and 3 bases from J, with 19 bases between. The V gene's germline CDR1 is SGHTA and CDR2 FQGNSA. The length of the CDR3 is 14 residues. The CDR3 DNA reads TGTGCCACCGAGGGGCTAATAGGAGGCTACGAGCAGTACTTC. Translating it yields CATEGLIGGYEQYF.